These 15 T cell receptor beta chains were sequenced from one sample in a study of cytotoxic CD8 clonotypes in ibrutinib-treated CLL. Method: immunoSEQ multiplex PCR; TCRdb's copy keeps in-frame clones and lacks some. The data hold about 330,000 clones, with 67% observed a single time. The sample here was PBMCs, taken after 36 months of ibrutinib treatment. These receptors all come from a human donor with chronic lymphocytic leukemia.

This sequence joins TRBV28 and TRBJ2-1, with D unclear. V was shortened by 1 base and J by 15 bases, with 13 bases between the two germline ends. The CDR3 totals 12 residues. CDR1 and CDR2 (germline): MDHEN, SYDVKM. The CDR3 DNA is TGTGCCAGCAGTTTATTAGGCAGCATGGTGTTCTTC. Protein sequence: CASSLLGSMVFF. The variable domain in full, completed from reference TRBV28 and TRBJ2-1, reads DVKVTQSSRYLVKRTGEKVFLECVQDMDHENMFWYRQDPGLGLRLIYFSYDVKMKEKGDIPEGYSVSREKKERFSLILESASTNQTSMYLCASSLLGSMVFFGPGTRLTVL.

This chain links TRBV29-1 with TRBJ2-1; the match to TRBD2 covers 12 bases. J lost 3 bases, V lost 8 bases, and 14 bases had no gene match. CDR3 size: 17 residues. Germline V gives CDR1 SQVTM, CDR2 ANQGSEA. Here the CDR3 DNA reads TGCAGCATCACGGGACTAGCGGGTTCGACTTACTACAATGAGCAGTTCTTC. This gives the protein CSITGLAGSTYYNEQFF.

J is TRBJ1-6 and V is TRBV18; D is ambiguous. V was shortened by 4 bases and J by 7 bases, with 14 bases between the two germline ends. The germline V gene has CDR1 KGHSH and CDR2 LQKENI. The CDR3 consists of 15 residues. The CDR3 sequence: CASSLESAGNSPLHF. The CDR3 nucleotides read TGTGCCAGCTCACTCGAGTCAGCGGGAAATTCACCCCTCCACTTT.

V gene TRBV4-3 combines with J gene TRBJ2-1; D may be TRBD1 or TRBD2 (6 bases each). This CDR3 is 19 amino acids long. Germline lookup yields CDR1 LGHNA and CDR2 YSLEER. The V gene lost 0 bases and the J gene lost 0 bases, with 18 bases spanning the gap. The CDR3 loop reads CASSQDTGRGPPSYNEQFF. Here the CDR3 DNA reads TGCGCCAGCAGCCAAGACACGGGCCGGGGGCCCCCCTCCTACAATGAGCAGTTCTTC.

J is TRBJ2-7 and V is TRBV7-9, with D tentatively TRBD2 (5 bases). Germline V gene sequence: CDR1 SEHNR, CDR2 FQNEAQ (reference sequence). The V and J ends lost 6 bases and 6 bases respectively, with 21 bases between them. The CDR3 contains 15 residues. This chain's CDR3 is CASRGLAGAFSEQYF. CDR3 nucleotides: TGTGCCAGCAGGGGCCTGGCGGGCGCATTTAGCGAGCAGTACTTC.

This rearrangement joins TRBV28 to TRBJ2-7; weak D call: TRBD2 (6 bases). V was cut by 2 bases and J by 0 bases, with 11 bases left in between. CDR1 is MDHEN, CDR2 SYDVKM, per germline. The CDR3 is made up of 15 amino acids. Here the CDR3 DNA reads TGTGCCAGCAGTTTAGGGATAGCGGACTCCTACGAGCAGTACTTC. Translation gives CASSLGIADSYEQYF.

This chain joins TRBV7-9 and TRBJ2-7, with D perhaps TRBD2 (5 bases). The CDR3 sequence is 17 residues long. V gave up 4 bases and J gave up 1 base, with 20 bases separating them. The germline CDR1 and CDR2 sequences are SEHNR and FQNEAQ (reference sequence). The CDR3 DNA reads TGTGCCAGCAGCTCCCCCGGAGGTGGAGCCACTTCCTACGAGCAGTACTTC. It codes for CASSSPGGGATSYEQYF.

V and J are TRBV15 and TRBJ1-1, with 7 positions matching TRBD1. Germline CDR1 and CDR2: LNHNV and YYDKDF (reference sequence). This CDR3 contains 15 residues. With 5 bases clipped from V and 4 bases from J, the junction kept 10 bases outside the gene matches. The CDR3 sequence: CATSALNRGGTEAFF. The DNA for the CDR3 is TGTGCCACCAGCGCCTTGAACAGGGGCGGCACTGAAGCTTTCTTT.

The J gene is TRBJ2-7, the V gene TRBV11-2; D might be TRBD1 (5 bases). CDR3 length equals 14 residues. V gave up 3 bases and J gave up 3 bases, with 12 bases separating them. Germline CDR1 reads SGHAT; CDR2 reads FQNNGV. The CDR3 loop reads CASSLLQGYYEQYF. CDR3 DNA: TGTGCCAGCAGCTTGCTCCAGGGATACTACGAGCAGTACTTC.

As regards this clone: The sample holds other DNA sequences that translate to the same CDR3. V usage is TRBV14 and J usage is TRBJ1-2; D not certain. The CDR3 runs 14 residues. V lost 1 base and J lost 3, with 9 bases in between. Germline CDR1 SGHDN, CDR2 FVKESK. CDR3 nucleotides: TGTGCCAGCAGCCAAGGGACGGGCGACTATGGCTACACCTTC. This sequence encodes CASSQGTGDYGYTF.

About this clone itself: Within the sample, other DNA sequences also encode this same CDR3. This chain joins TRBV15 and TRBJ2-7; D is uncertain. There are 12 residues in the CDR3. Germline V gene sequence: CDR1 LNHNV, CDR2 YYDKDF (reference sequence). Trimming cost V 1 base and J 4 bases, with 5 bases left between them. This CDR3 reads CATSRVGYEQYF. CDR3 coding DNA: TGTGCCACCAGCAGAGTTGGTTACGAGCAGTACTTC.

The CDR3 nucleotides read TGTGCCACCAGCAGGCAAACAGGGTATTCACCGCCGGTAGCGGTCTACAATGAGCAGTTCTTC. Translated, it gives CATSRQTGYSPPVAVYNEQFF. This chain connects TRBV15 to TRBJ2-1, with D perhaps given as TRBD1 or TRBD2 (6 bases each). The CDR3 has 21 residues. Germline-derived CDR1 and CDR2 are LNHNV and YYDKDF (reference sequence). V gave up 3 bases and J gave up 3 bases, with 30 bases separating them.

V is TRBV19 and J is TRBJ1-2; D is undetermined. V lost 3 bases and J 4 bases, leaving 15 bases between the germline ends. The CDR3 contains 15 residues. The V gene's germline CDR1 is LNHDA and CDR2 SQIVND (reference sequence). The CDR3 DNA reads as TGTGCCAGTAGTATCAGTAAGGAGTTACGCTATGGCTACACCTTC. Translating it yields CASSISKELRYGYTF.

This chain connects TRBV5-1 to TRBJ2-3; tentative D call: TRBD2 (5 bases). The V end was cut by 7 bases, the J end by 0 bases, with 15 bases between. Germline V gene data show CDR1 as SGHRS and CDR2 as YFSETQ. The CDR3 runs to 15 residues. This CDR3 is CASRLRGLSTDTQYF. DNA of the CDR3: TGCGCCAGCCGGCTTCGAGGGCTAAGCACAGATACGCAGTATTTT.

This clone was detected only a few times. The chain employs TRBV28 and TRBJ1-2; TRBD1 matches 7 bases. Germline V CDR1 and CDR2: MDHEN, SYDVKM. The CDR3 has 15 amino acids. V lost 5 bases to trimming and J lost 4 bases; unmatched junction nucleotides: 10. CDR3 DNA: TGTGCCAGCAGTCCCAGCAGGGGGATACCCTATGGCTACACCTTC. As protein: CASSPSRGIPYGYTF.